This is a list of T cell receptor beta chains from one sample in a study of blood T cells in healthy people across ages. TCRdb re-analysed the 5' RACE reads in MiXCR, keeping a single row per CDR3 protein. The data show 1.5 million to 2 million distinct CDR3 sequences, about 49% seen once. Material for sequencing was blood. The source of these receptors is a woman in her forties in good health. CDR3s include the opening cysteine and the closing phenylalanine or tryptophan. Fields, in order: D gene, J gene, V gene, clone size, CDR3 protein, CDR3 DNA. The D gene is left open where the match is weak. For some rows the clone size is stated as once, few or many, or as a class when expanded; others skip it.

-	TRBJ2-1	TRBV7-2	-	CASNPGGPTNEQFF	TGTGCCAGCAACCCGGGGGGCCCTACCAATGAGCAGTTCTTC
-	TRBJ1-5	TRBV15	few	CATSRKTGYSNQPQHF	TGTGCCACCAGCCGCAAGACAGGCTATAGCAATCAGCCCCAGCATTTT
TRBD2	TRBJ2-3	TRBV4-3	-	CASSRSSGGATDTQYF	TGCGCCAGCAGCCGATCTAGCGGGGGGGCCACAGATACGCAGTATTTT
-	TRBJ2-3	TRBV7-9	-	CACLSPVQGTTDTQYF	TGTGCCTGCCTGTCGCCAGTTCAGGGAACCACAGATACGCAGTATTTT
-	TRBJ2-7	TRBV6-6	-	CASSYEVLYEQYF	TGTGCCAGCAGTTACGAGGTGCTCTACGAGCAGTACTTC
-	TRBJ2-7	TRBV2	few	CASREQGPAYEQYF	TGTGCCAGCAGGGAACAGGGTCCCGCCTACGAGCAGTACTTC
-	TRBJ1-2	TRBV6-1	-	CASSVEGASSYGYTF	TGTGCCAGCTCCGTTGAAGGGGCGTCATCCTATGGCTACACCTTC
TRBD2	TRBJ2-7	TRBV3-1	-	CASSQEKGLAGGYEQYF	TGTGCCAGCAGCCAAGAGAAGGGACTAGCGGGGGGGTACGAGCAGTACTTC
-	TRBJ2-7	TRBV13	few	CASSPGPGSYEQYF	TGTGCCAGCAGCCCGGGACCTGGCTCCTACGAGCAGTACTTC
-	TRBJ2-1	TRBV7-9	once	CASAGFGRGDYNERFF	TGTGCCAGCGCTGGTTTTGGTAGGGGTGACTACAATGAGCGGTTCTTC
-	TRBJ2-3	TRBV6-2/TRBV6-3	-	CASSYFRGTDTQYF	TGTGCCAGCAGTTATTTCCGGGGCACAGATACGCAGTATTTT
-	TRBJ2-5	TRBV20-1	-	CSARDDRSQETQYF	TGCAGTGCTAGAGACGACAGGAGTCAAGAGACCCAGTACTTC
TRBD1	TRBJ1-4	TRBV6-1	-	CASSQRTGNNEKLFF	TGTGCCAGCAGTCAGCGGACAGGGAATAATGAAAAACTGTTTTTT
TRBD1	TRBJ2-1	TRBV6-2/TRBV6-3	-	CASRTGQGGYEQFF	TGTGCCAGCAGAACGGGACAGGGGGGATATGAGCAGTTCTTC
TRBD1	TRBJ2-5	TRBV6-2/TRBV6-3	-	CASRHGQGRETQYF	TGTGCCAGCAGACATGGACAGGGGAGAGAGACCCAGTACTTC
-	TRBJ1-4	TRBV5-1	-	CASSPLNGCVGTNEKLFF	TGCGCCAGCAGCCCCCTTAATGGATGCGTTGGGACTAATGAAAAACTGTTTTTT
-	TRBJ2-3	TRBV2	-	CASSYGTDWGTDTQYF	TGTGCCAGCAGTTACGGGACCGATTGGGGCACAGATACGCAGTATTTT
-	TRBJ2-5	TRBV3-1	-	CASSQEISFYGQYF	TGTGCCAGCAGCCAAGAGATTAGCTTCTACGGGCAGTACTTC
-	TRBJ2-5	TRBV24-1	-	CATSDSRQGGETQYF	TGTGCCACCAGTGATTCAAGGCAGGGCGGGGAGACCCAGTACTTC
TRBD2	TRBJ2-3	TRBV20-1	-	CSASIPLAGAFTDTQYF	TGCAGTGCTAGCATCCCACTAGCGGGCGCTTTCACAGATACGCAGTATTTT
TRBD1	TRBJ2-6	TRBV5-6	-	CASSPNTRGIEVLSGANVLTF	TGTGCCAGCAGCCCTAATACCAGGGGGATCGAGGTTCTCTCTGGGGCCAACGTCCTGACTTTC
TRBD2	TRBJ2-3	TRBV20-1	-	CSAGEGGVSTDTQYF	TGCAGTGCTGGGGAGGGAGGGGTAAGCACAGATACGCAGTATTTT
-	TRBJ2-5	TRBV10-1	-	CASSENPRVGSYNEQYF	TGCGCCAGCAGTGAGAACCCCAGGGTGGGCTCCTACAATGAGCAGTACTTC
-	TRBJ2-5	TRBV10-3	-	CAISGGPQETQYF	TGTGCCATCAGTGGCGGACCCCAAGAGACCCAGTACTTC
-	TRBJ2-7	TRBV29-1	few	CSVGYNEQYF	TGCAGCGTTGGCTACAATGAGCAGTACTTC
-	TRBJ2-5	TRBV2	-	CASSETPYQETQYF	TGTGCCAGCAGTGAAACTCCGTACCAAGAGACCCAGTACTTC
-	TRBJ2-5	TRBV7-8	few	CASSSGHFEETQYF	TGTGCCAGCAGCTCGGGACACTTCGAAGAGACCCAGTACTTC
-	TRBJ1-2	TRBV5-5	-	CASSFVGITYGYTF	TGTGCCAGCAGCTTCGTGGGGATTACCTATGGCTACACCTTC
-	TRBJ2-3	TRBV20-1	-	CSAADLQRGDTQYF	TGCAGTGCCGCGGACCTCCAACGCGGAGATACGCAGTATTTT
-	TRBJ1-1	TRBV4-1	-	CASSQSTEAFF	TGCGCCAGCAGCCAAAGCACTGAAGCTTTCTTT
-	TRBJ2-6	TRBV9	-	CASSVRGVTGANVLTF	TGTGCCAGCAGCGTGAGGGGCGTCACTGGGGCCAACGTCCTGACTTTC
-	TRBJ1-6	TRBV11-2	-	CASSLVSSSYNSPLHF	TGTGCCAGCAGCTTAGTTAGCAGCTCCTATAATTCACCCCTCCACTTT
-	TRBJ2-7	TRBV6-2/TRBV6-3	once	CASSVGFRGEQYF	TGTGCCAGCAGTGTGGGTTTCAGGGGCGAGCAGTACTTC
-	TRBJ2-1	TRBV11-2	-	CASSSDTLVLSYNEQFF	TGTGCCAGCAGCTCGGACACCTTAGTCTTAAGCTACAATGAGCAGTTCTTC
-	TRBJ2-1	TRBV27	-	CASSLDSLGGSAYNEQFF	TGTGCCAGCAGTTTAGACTCCCTCGGCGGGTCTGCCTACAATGAGCAGTTCTTC
-	TRBJ2-5	TRBV18	few	CASSPGEEQYF	TGTGCCAGCTCACCGGGAGAGGAGCAGTACTTC
-	TRBJ1-4	TRBV28	-	CASSFGQEFEKLFF	TGTGCCAGCAGTTTCGGGCAGGAATTTGAAAAACTGTTTTTT